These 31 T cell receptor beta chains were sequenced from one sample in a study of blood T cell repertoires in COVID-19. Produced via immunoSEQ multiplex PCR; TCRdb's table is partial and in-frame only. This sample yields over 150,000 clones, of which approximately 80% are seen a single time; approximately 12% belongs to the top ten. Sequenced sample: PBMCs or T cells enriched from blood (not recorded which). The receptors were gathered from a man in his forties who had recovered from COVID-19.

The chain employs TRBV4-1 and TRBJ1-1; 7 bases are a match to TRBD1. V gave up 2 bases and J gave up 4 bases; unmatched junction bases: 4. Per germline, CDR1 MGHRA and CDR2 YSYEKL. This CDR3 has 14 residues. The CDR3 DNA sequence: TGCGCCAGCAGCCAACGAGGGGGCGGCACTGAAGCTTTCTTT. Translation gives CASSQRGGGTEAFF.

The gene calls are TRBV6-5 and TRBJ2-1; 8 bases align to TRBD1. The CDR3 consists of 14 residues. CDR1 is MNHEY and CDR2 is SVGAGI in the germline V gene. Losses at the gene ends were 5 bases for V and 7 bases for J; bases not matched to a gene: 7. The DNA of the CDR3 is TGTGCCAGCAGTCAAAGGACAGGGCGTAATGAGCAGTTCTTC. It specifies CASSQRTGRNEQFF.

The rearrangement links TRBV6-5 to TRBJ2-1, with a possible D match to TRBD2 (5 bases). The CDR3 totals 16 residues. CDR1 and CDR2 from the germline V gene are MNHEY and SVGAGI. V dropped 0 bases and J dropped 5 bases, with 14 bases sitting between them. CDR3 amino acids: CASSYSGVRSNNEQFF. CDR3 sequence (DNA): TGTGCCAGCAGTTACTCCGGGGTACGGTCAAACAATGAGCAGTTCTTC.

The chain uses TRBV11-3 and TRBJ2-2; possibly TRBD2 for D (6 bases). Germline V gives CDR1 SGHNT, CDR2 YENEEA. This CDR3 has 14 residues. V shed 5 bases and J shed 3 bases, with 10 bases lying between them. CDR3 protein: CASSTGTYTGELFF. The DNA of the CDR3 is TGTGCCAGCAGCACCGGGACTTACACCGGGGAGCTGTTTTTT. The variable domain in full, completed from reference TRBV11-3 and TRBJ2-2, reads EAGVVQSPRYKIIEKKQPVAFWCNPISGHNTLYWYLQNLGQGPELLIRYENEEAVDDSQLPKDRFSAERLKGVDSTLKIQPAELGDSAVYLCASSTGTYTGELFFGEGSRLTVL.

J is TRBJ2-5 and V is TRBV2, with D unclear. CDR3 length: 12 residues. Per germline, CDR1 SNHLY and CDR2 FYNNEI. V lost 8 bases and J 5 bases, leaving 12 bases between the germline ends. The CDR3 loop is CASQTPSETQYF. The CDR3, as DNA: TGTGCCAGCCAGACACCTTCGGAGACCCAGTACTTC.

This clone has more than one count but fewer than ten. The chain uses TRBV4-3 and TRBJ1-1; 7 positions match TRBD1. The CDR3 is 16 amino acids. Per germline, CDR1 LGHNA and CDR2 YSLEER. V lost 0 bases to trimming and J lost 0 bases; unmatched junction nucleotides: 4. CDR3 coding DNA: TGCGCCAGCAGCCAAGATGACAGGGTGATGAACACTGAAGCTTTCTTT. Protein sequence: CASSQDDRVMNTEAFF.

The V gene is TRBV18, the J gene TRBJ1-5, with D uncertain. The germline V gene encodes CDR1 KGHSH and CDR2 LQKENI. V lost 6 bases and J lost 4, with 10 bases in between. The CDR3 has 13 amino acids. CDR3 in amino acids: CASSIEVNQPQHF. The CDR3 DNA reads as TGTGCCAGCTCCATCGAGGTGAATCAGCCCCAGCATTTT. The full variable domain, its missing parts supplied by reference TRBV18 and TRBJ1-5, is NAGVMQNPRHLVRRRGQEARLRCSPMKGHSHVYWYRQLPEEGLKFMVYLQKENIIDESGMPKERFSAEFPKEGPSILRIQQVVRGDSAAYFCASSIEVNQPQHFGDGTRLSIL.

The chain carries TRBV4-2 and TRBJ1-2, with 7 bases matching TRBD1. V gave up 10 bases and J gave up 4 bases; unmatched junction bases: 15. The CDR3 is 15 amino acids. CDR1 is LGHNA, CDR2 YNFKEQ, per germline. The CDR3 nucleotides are TGTGCCACCCACCACCTTATACAGGGGACCTATGGCTACACCTTC. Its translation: CATHHLIQGTYGYTF.

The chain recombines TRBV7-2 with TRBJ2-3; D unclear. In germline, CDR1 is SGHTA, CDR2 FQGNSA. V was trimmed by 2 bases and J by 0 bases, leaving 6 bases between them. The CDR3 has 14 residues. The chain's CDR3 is CASSLPISTDTQYF. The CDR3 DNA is TGTGCCAGCAGCTTACCAATTAGCACAGATACGCAGTATTTT. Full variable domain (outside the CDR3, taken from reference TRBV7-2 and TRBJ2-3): GAGVSQSPSNKVTEKGKDVELRCDPISGHTALYWYRQSLGQGLEFLIYFQGNSAPDKSGLPSDRFSAERTGGSVSTLTIQRTQQEDSAVYLCASSLPISTDTQYFGPGTRLTVL.

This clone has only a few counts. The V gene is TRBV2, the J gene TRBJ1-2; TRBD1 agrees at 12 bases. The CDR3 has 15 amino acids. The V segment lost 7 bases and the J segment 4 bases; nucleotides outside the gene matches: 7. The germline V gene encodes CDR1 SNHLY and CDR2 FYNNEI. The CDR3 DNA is TGTGCCAGCACGGGACAGGGGGCCACAATCTATGGCTACACCTTC. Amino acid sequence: CASTGQGATIYGYTF.

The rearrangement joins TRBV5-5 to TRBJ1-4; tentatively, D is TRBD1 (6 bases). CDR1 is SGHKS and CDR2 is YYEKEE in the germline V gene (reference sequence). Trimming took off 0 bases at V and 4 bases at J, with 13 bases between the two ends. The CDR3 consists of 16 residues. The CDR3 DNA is TGTGCCAGCAGCTTGGCCGGGGGGGCAGGTAATGAAAAACTGTTTTTT. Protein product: CASSLAGGAGNEKLFF.

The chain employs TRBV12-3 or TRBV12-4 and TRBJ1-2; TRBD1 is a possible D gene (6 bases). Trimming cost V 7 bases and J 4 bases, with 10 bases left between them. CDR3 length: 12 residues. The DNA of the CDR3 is TGTGCCAGCAACCTACAGGGCTATGGCTACACCTTC. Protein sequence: CASNLQGYGYTF.

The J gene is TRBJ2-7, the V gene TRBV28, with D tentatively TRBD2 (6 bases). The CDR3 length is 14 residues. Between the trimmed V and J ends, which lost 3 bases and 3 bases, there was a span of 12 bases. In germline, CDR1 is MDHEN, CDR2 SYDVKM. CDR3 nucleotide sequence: TGTGCCAGCAGTTTTTATCCCGGGAGCTACGAGCAGTACTTC. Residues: CASSFYPGSYEQYF.

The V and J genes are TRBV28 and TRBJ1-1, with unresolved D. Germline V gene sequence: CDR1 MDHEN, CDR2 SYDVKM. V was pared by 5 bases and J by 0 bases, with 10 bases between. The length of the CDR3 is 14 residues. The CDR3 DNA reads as TGTGCCAGCAGTGCTGACACCCTGAACACTGAAGCTTTCTTT. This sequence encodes CASSADTLNTEAFF.

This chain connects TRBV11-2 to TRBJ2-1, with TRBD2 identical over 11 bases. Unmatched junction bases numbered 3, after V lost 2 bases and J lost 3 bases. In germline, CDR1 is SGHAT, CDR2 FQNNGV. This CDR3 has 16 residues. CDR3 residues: CASSLRTSGLYNEQFF. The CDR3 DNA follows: TGTGCCAGCAGCTTACGGACTAGCGGGCTCTACAATGAGCAGTTCTTC.

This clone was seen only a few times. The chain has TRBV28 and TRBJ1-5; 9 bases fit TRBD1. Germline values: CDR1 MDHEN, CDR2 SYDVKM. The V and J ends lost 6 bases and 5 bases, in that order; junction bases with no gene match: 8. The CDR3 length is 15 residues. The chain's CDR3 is CASSTPGQGYQPQHF. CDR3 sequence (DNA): TGTGCCAGCAGCACCCCGGGACAGGGTTATCAGCCCCAGCATTTT.

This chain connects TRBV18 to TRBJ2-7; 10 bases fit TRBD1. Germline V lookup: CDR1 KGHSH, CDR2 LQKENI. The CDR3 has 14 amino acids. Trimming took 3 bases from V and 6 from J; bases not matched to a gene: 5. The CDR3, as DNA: TGTGCCAGCTCACCGGACAGGGGGGGATCCGAGCAGTACGTC. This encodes CASSPDRGGSEQYV.

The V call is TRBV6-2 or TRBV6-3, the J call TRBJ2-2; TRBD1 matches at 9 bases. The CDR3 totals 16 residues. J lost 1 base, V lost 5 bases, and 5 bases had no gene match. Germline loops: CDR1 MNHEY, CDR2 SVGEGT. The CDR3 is CASSVLGQGNTGELFF. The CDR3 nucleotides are TGTGCCAGCAGTGTCTTGGGACAGGGGAACACCGGGGAGCTGTTTTTT.

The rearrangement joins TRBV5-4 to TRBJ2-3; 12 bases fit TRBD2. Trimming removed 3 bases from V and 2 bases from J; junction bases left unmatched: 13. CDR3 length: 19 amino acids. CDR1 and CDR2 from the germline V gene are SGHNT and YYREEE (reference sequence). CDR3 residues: CASSSLSLLAGGYTDTQYF. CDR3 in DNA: TGTGCCAGCAGCTCCCTATCCCTCCTAGCGGGAGGGTACACAGATACGCAGTATTTT. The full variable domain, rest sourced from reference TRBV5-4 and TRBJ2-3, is ETGVTQSPTHLIKTRGQQVTLRCSSQSGHNTVSWYQQALGQGPQFIFQYYREEENGRGNFPPRFSGLQFPNYSSELNVNALELDDSALYLCASSSLSLLAGGYTDTQYFGPGTRLTVL.

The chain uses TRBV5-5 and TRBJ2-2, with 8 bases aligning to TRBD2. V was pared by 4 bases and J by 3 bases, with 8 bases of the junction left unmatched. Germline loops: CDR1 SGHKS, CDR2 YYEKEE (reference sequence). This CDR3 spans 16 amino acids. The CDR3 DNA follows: TGTGCCAGCAGCCCCTCAAGCGGGAGTTACACCGGGGAGCTGTTTTTT. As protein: CASSPSSGSYTGELFF.

The CDR3 loop is CASSPGLAVYNEQFF. Written as DNA, the CDR3 is TGTGCCAGCAGCCCCGGTCTAGCGGTCTACAATGAGCAGTTCTTC. The rearrangement uses TRBV12-1 and TRBJ2-1; the table's D gene call, TRBD2, was not cross checked with the DNA. TRBV12-1 is marked as a pseudogene. This CDR3 comprises 15 residues.

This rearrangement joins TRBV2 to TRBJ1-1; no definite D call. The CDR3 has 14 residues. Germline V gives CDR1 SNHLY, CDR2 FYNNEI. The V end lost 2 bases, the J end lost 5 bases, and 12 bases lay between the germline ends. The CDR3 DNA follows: TGTGCCAGCAGTGAATATCCGTTTCAGACTGAAGCTTTCTTT. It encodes CASSEYPFQTEAFF. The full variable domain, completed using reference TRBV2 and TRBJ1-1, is EPEVTQTPSHQVTQMGQEVILRCVPISNHLYFYWYRQILGQKVEFLVSFYNNEISEKSEIFDDQFSVERPDGSNFTLKIRSTKLEDSAMYFCASSEYPFQTEAFFGQGTRLTVV.

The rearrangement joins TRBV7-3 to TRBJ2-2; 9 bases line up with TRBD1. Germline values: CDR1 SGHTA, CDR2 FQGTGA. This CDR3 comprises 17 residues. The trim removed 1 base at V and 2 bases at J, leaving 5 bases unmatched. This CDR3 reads CASSLMGQGFNTGELFF. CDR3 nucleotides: TGTGCCAGCAGCTTAATGGGACAGGGTTTCAACACCGGGGAGCTGTTTTTT.

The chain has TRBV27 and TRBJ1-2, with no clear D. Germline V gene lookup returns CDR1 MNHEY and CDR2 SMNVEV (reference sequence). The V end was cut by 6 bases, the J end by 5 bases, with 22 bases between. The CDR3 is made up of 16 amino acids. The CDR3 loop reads CASSLTYGAVGYGYTF. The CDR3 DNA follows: TGTGCCAGCAGCCTTACGTACGGAGCAGTGGGTTATGGCTACACCTTC.

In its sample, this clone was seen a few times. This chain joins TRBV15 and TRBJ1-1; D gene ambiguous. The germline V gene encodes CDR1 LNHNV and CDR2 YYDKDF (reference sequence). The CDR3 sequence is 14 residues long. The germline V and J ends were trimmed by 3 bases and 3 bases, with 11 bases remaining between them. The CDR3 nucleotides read TGTGCCACCAGCAGCGGCACTAAATACACTGAAGCTTTCTTT. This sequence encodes CATSSGTKYTEAFF.

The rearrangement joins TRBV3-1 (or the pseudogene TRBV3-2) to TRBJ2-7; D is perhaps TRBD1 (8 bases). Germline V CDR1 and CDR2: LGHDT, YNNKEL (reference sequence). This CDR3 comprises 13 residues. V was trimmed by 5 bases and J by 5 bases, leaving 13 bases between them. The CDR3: CASSVQGGDEQYF. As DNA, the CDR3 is TGTGCCAGCAGCGTACAGGGGGGGGACGAGCAGTACTTC.

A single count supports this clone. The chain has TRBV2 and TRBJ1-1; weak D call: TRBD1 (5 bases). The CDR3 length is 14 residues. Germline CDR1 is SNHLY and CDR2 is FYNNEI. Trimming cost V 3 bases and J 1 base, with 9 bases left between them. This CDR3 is CASSDGAGNTEAFF. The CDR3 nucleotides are TGTGCCAGCAGTGATGGGGCTGGGAACACTGAAGCTTTCTTT. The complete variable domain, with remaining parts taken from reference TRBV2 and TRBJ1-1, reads EPEVTQTPSHQVTQMGQEVILRCVPISNHLYFYWYRQILGQKVEFLVSFYNNEISEKSEIFDDQFSVERPDGSNFTLKIRSTKLEDSAMYFCASSDGAGNTEAFFGQGTRLTVV.

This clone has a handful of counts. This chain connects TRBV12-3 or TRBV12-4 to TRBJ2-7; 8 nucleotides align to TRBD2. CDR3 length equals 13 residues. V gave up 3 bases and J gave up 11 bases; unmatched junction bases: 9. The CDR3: CASSLSELAGKYF. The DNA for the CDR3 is TGTGCCAGCAGTTTGAGTGAGTTAGCGGGAAAGTACTTC.

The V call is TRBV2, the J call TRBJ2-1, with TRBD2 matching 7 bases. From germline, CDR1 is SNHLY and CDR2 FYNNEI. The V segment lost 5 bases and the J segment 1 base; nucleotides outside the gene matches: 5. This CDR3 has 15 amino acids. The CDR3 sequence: CASSLSGPSYNEQFF. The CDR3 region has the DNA TGTGCCAGCAGTCTTAGCGGGCCATCCTACAATGAGCAGTTCTTC.

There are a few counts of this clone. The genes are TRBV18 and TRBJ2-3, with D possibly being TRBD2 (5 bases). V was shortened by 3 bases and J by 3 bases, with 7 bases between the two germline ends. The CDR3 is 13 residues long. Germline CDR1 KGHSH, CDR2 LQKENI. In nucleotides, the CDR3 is TGTGCCAGCTCACCCCCGGGAACAGATACGCAGTATTTT. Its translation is CASSPPGTDTQYF. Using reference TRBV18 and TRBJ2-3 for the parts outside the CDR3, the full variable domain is NAGVMQNPRHLVRRRGQEARLRCSPMKGHSHVYWYRQLPEEGLKFMVYLQKENIIDESGMPKERFSAEFPKEGPSILRIQQVVRGDSAAYFCASSPPGTDTQYFGPGTRLTVL.

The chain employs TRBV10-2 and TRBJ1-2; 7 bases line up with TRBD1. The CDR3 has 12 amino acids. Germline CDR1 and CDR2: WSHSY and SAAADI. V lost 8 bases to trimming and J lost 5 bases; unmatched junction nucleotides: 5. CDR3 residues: CASLGTDYGYTF. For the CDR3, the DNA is TGCGCCAGCCTCGGGACAGATTATGGCTACACCTTC.